The source of this T cell receptor (beta chain) is a study of blood T cells in healthy people across ages. Germline lookup yields CDR1 MNHEY and CDR2 SMNVEV (reference sequence). V was clipped by 4 bases and J by 4 bases, with 11 bases between them. The CDR3 spans 14 residues. This clonotype was observed a few times. Alongside a J-beta primer mix, a sample-barcoded 5' primer served in a second PCR lasting about 7 to 11 cycles. Each cDNA molecule carried a tag from a template-switch adaptor that contained 12 random nucleotides. MiXCR, run by TCRdb on the 5' RACE reads, gives a single entry per CDR3 protein. This sample yields some 900,000 distinct CDR3 sequences, of which around 46% are seen a single time; 13% belongs to the top ten.

The specimen sequenced was blood. The TCR was taken from a man under 40 in good health. This chain uses TRBV27 with TRBJ1-5; no clear D gene. Here the CDR3 reads CASSYGQSNQPQHF. The CDR3 DNA sequence: TGTGCCAGCAGTTACGGGCAGAGTAATCAGCCCCAGCATTTT.